The 27 T cell receptor beta chains listed next were all sequenced from one sample in a study of T cell repertoires in cytomegalovirus infection. These receptors have no known antigen. TCRdb re-called the reads through MiXCR, storing one row per CDR3 protein. The sample carries 90,000 to 110,000 distinct CDR3 sequences, about 28% recorded once. The sample was CD8+ T cells from cultured PBMCs, taken from culture after CMV antigen stimulation. The source of these receptors is a human donor in good health (CMV status not recorded). Some clones in this sample may be carry-over from other donors' samples.

The V call is TRBV5-5, the J call TRBJ2-7, with D possibly matching TRBD2 (6 bases). Germline V CDR1 and CDR2: SGHKS, YYEKEE (reference sequence). V lost 4 bases and J 0 bases, leaving 14 bases between the germline ends. This CDR3 spans 15 amino acids. The CDR3 nucleotides read TGTGCCAGCAGCGTGGAGGGCTACAGCTCCTACGAGCAGTACTTC. As protein: CASSVEGYSSYEQYF.

CDR3 sequence: CASGLVRDGEQFF. CDR3 bases: TGTGCTAGTGGTTTGGTTCGGGATGGGGAGCAGTTCTTC. The V gene is TRBV12-5, the J gene TRBJ2-1; perhaps TRBD2 as D (5 bases). CDR1 LGHNT and CDR2 FRNRAP come from the germline V gene. The V end lost 0 bases, the J end lost 10 bases, and 10 bases lay between the germline ends. The CDR3 consists of 13 residues.

This clonotype was observed many times. The rearrangement uses TRBV9 and TRBJ2-5; D is possibly TRBD1 or TRBD2 (7 bases each). V was cut by 3 bases and J by 2 bases, with 11 bases left in between. CDR1 is SGDLS and CDR2 is YYNGEE in the germline V gene. The CDR3 is 14 amino acids. CDR3: CASSGQGGQETQYF. The CDR3 bases are TGTGCCAGCAGCGGACAGGGAGGGCAAGAGACCCAGTACTTC.

This clonotype appeared many times. The chain employs TRBV6-2 or TRBV6-3 and TRBJ2-7, with D uncertain. The germline V gene encodes CDR1 MNHEY and CDR2 SVGEGT. The CDR3 extends over 11 amino acids. The V gene lost 7 bases and the J gene lost 3 bases, with 7 bases spanning the gap. CDR3 residues: CASTHSYEQYF. CDR3 nucleotide sequence: TGTGCCAGCACCCACAGCTACGAGCAGTACTTC.

This sequence joins TRBV7-6 and TRBJ2-7; D gene unclear. Deletions cut 5 bases from V and 0 bases from J, with 11 bases between. Germline V gives CDR1 SGHVS, CDR2 FNYEAQ. The CDR3 runs 14 residues. CDR3 in DNA: TGTGCCAGCAGCCCGACCGTGAGCTCCTACGAGCAGTACTTC. This codes for CASSPTVSSYEQYF.

The chain uses TRBV2 and TRBJ1-2; D remains ambiguous. Germline CDR1 SNHLY, CDR2 FYNNEI. V lost 2 bases to trimming and J lost 4 bases, with 11 bases between them. This CDR3 spans 14 amino acids. CDR3 sequence (DNA): TGTGCCAGCAGTGAAAGGCCCGCGGCCTATGGCTACACCTTC. It is translated as CASSERPAAYGYTF.

A few counts support this clonotype. The chain joins TRBV12-3 or TRBV12-4 to TRBJ2-3; D may correspond to TRBD1 or TRBD2 (6 bases each). Deletions cut 6 bases from V and 5 bases from J, with 9 bases between. The CDR3 is 12 residues long. The CDR3 DNA follows: TGTGCCAGCAGCCGGGGGCAAGATACGCAGTATTTT. The encoded protein is CASSRGQDTQYF.

This clonotype has just a few counts. The V and J genes are TRBV27 and TRBJ1-1; D remains unclear. From germline, CDR1 is MNHEY and CDR2 SMNVEV (reference sequence). Trimming left V 0 bases short and J 6 bases short, with 8 bases between. This CDR3 region has 13 residues. DNA for the CDR3: TGTGCCAGCAGTTTATCTGGATTTGCTGAAGCTTTCTTT. Translating it yields CASSLSGFAEAFF.

This clonotype was picked up one time. The chain uses TRBV20-1 and TRBJ2-3; TRBD1 matches at 8 bases. Looked up from germline, CDR1 is DFQATT and CDR2 is SNEGSKA (reference sequence). The CDR3 runs 13 residues. Trimming cost V 8 bases and J 1 base; bases outside gene matches: 5. CDR3 amino acids: CSTQGGGTDTQYF. CDR3 DNA: TGCAGTACACAGGGGGGAGGCACAGATACGCAGTATTTT.

There are many counts of this clonotype. The V and J genes are TRBV7-2 and TRBJ1-1, with D hard to call. The germline V and J ends were trimmed by 5 bases and 3 bases, with 16 bases remaining between them. Per the germline V gene, CDR1 is SGHTA and CDR2 is FQGNSA. This CDR3 is built from 15 residues. CDR3 sequence (DNA): TGTGCCAGCAGCCAAGGCGCGCATGTGTACACTGAAGCTTTCTTT. Protein product: CASSQGAHVYTEAFF. The whole variable domain, filled in from reference TRBV7-2 and TRBJ1-1, reads GAGVSQSPSNKVTEKGKDVELRCDPISGHTALYWYRQSLGQGLEFLIYFQGNSAPDKSGLPSDRFSAERTGGSVSTLTIQRTQQEDSAVYLCASSQGAHVYTEAFFGQGTRLTVV.

The rearrangement joins TRBV4-1 to TRBJ1-1, with a tentative D call TRBD1 (5 bases). V was shortened by 0 bases and J by 3 bases, with 17 bases between the two germline ends. The CDR3 spans 17 residues. Per germline, CDR1 MGHRA and CDR2 YSYEKL. The DNA of the CDR3 is TGCGCCAGCAGCCAAGAGGCAGGGCCGGTGGGGGACACTGAAGCTTTCTTT. Protein: CASSQEAGPVGDTEAFF.

The chain has TRBV19 and TRBJ1-2, with D uncertain. Trimming stripped 9 bases from V and 4 bases from J, with 21 bases between. CDR3 length equals 15 residues. Germline assignment: CDR1 LNHDA and CDR2 SQIVND (reference sequence). This CDR3 reads CASGIGWGWIYGYTF. The CDR3 DNA follows: TGTGCCAGCGGCATAGGGTGGGGATGGATCTATGGCTACACCTTC.

This clonotype occurred a few times. This rearrangement joins TRBV12-3 or TRBV12-4 to TRBJ1-5; D call uncertain. The germline V and J ends were trimmed by 5 bases and 9 bases, with 14 bases remaining between them. CDR3 length: 13 residues. The CDR3 bases are TGTGCCAGCAGTCCGAACGTCCTACGGCCCCAGCATTTT. Translated: CASSPNVLRPQHF.

V and J are TRBV7-9 and TRBJ2-3; D is ambiguous. From germline, CDR1 is SEHNR and CDR2 FQNEAQ (reference sequence). This CDR3 region has 16 residues. V lost 1 base, J lost 2 bases, and 13 bases lay in between. The CDR3 protein is CASSLEGGEDTDTQYF. In nucleotides, the CDR3 is TGTGCCAGCAGCTTAGAGGGCGGAGAGGACACAGATACGCAGTATTTT.

This clonotype was picked up a small number of times. The V call is TRBV11-2, the J call TRBJ2-3; weak D call: TRBD1 (5 bases). From germline, CDR1 is SGHAT and CDR2 FQNNGV. This CDR3 region has 15 residues. Trimming cost V 3 bases and J 2 bases, with 12 bases left between them. For the CDR3, the DNA is TGTGCCAGCAGCTTTTCTGGGGCGTTCACAGATACGCAGTATTTT. This sequence encodes CASSFSGAFTDTQYF.

This chain links TRBV6-2 or TRBV6-3 with TRBJ2-1; TRBD1 aligns across 12 bases. V shed 6 bases and J 4 bases; nucleotides not matched to a gene: 4. The CDR3 extends over 15 amino acids. Germline-derived CDR1 and CDR2 are MNHEY and SVGEGT. The CDR3 nucleotides read TGTGCCAGCAGAATGGGACAGGGGGCATACAATGAGCAGTTCTTC. This encodes CASRMGQGAYNEQFF.

This clonotype has ten or more counts. The rearrangement uses TRBV7-9 and TRBJ2-4, with 12 nucleotides matching TRBD2. Germline V CDR1 and CDR2: SEHNR, FQNEAQ (reference sequence). V lost 4 bases, J lost 9 bases, and 16 bases stayed unmatched. This CDR3 is 18 amino acids long. The CDR3, as DNA: TGTGCCAGCAGCTCAAACACCCCCCTAGCGGGGGGGCCGCGCATTCAGTACTTC. It translates to CASSSNTPLAGGPRIQYF.

The chain links TRBV12-3 or TRBV12-4 to TRBJ2-5; D possibly corresponds to TRBD2 (5 bases). The V end lost 2 bases, the J end lost 5 bases, and 18 bases lay between the germline ends. The CDR3 sequence is 16 residues long. The CDR3 region is CASSLRWLASGETQYF. The CDR3 DNA reads as TGTGCCAGCAGTTTACGGTGGCTAGCTAGTGGGGAGACCCAGTACTTC.

This clonotype has a handful of counts. The V gene is TRBV19, the J gene TRBJ1-1; possibly TRBD1 for D (5 bases). Germline V gene lookup returns CDR1 LNHDA and CDR2 SQIVND (reference sequence). The V gene lost 3 bases and the J gene lost 5 bases, with 10 bases spanning the gap. This CDR3 is 13 amino acids long. CDR3 coding DNA: TGTGCCAGTAGTATGGGGGAGGGGACTGAAGCTTTCTTT. Protein sequence: CASSMGEGTEAFF. The full variable domain, its missing parts supplied by reference TRBV19 and TRBJ1-1, is DGGITQSPKYLFRKEGQNVTLSCEQNLNHDAMYWYRQDPGQGLRLIYYSQIVNDFQKGDIAEGYSVSREKKESFPLTVTSAQKNPTAFYLCASSMGEGTEAFFGQGTRLTVV.

This clonotype was found a few times. The chain has TRBV7-9 and TRBJ2-3; no reliable D call. Germline loops: CDR1 SEHNR, CDR2 FQNEAQ (reference sequence). The CDR3 contains 13 residues. Trimming stripped 2 bases from V and 3 bases from J, with 6 bases between. CDR3 nucleotide sequence: TGTGCCAGCAGCTTAACCTATACAGATACGCAGTATTTT. This encodes CASSLTYTDTQYF.

The chain recombines TRBV19 with TRBJ2-2; no reliable D call. This CDR3 contains 16 residues. Trimming shortened V by 2 bases and J by 0 bases, and 10 bases separated the two germline ends. Germline lookup yields CDR1 LNHDA and CDR2 SQIVND (reference sequence). CDR3 in amino acids: CASSILGPPNTGELFF. CDR3 nucleotide sequence: TGTGCCAGTAGTATACTTGGTCCCCCGAACACCGGGGAGCTGTTTTTT. The full variable domain, its missing parts supplied by reference TRBV19 and TRBJ2-2, is DGGITQSPKYLFRKEGQNVTLSCEQNLNHDAMYWYRQDPGQGLRLIYYSQIVNDFQKGDIAEGYSVSREKKESFPLTVTSAQKNPTAFYLCASSILGPPNTGELFFGEGSRLTVL.

There are a few counts of this clonotype. This chain uses TRBV19 with TRBJ1-1, with unresolved D. Germline CDR1 LNHDA, CDR2 SQIVND (reference sequence). V was cut by 6 bases and J by 0 bases, with 8 bases left in between. There are 13 residues in the CDR3. The CDR3 here is CASRTDLNTEAFF. Written as DNA, the CDR3 is TGTGCCAGTAGGACGGATCTGAACACTGAAGCTTTCTTT.

A few counts support this clonotype. The chain couples TRBV7-8 to TRBJ2-7, with D unresolved. Per the germline V gene, CDR1 is SGHVS and CDR2 is FQNEAQ. This CDR3 contains 14 residues. The germline V and J ends were trimmed by 5 bases and 3 bases, with 14 bases remaining between them. The CDR3, as DNA: TGTGCCAGCAGCCCCACCCCGTCCGGCTACGAGCAGTACTTC. This codes for CASSPTPSGYEQYF.

J is TRBJ1-3 and V is TRBV25-1, with D possibly TRBD1 on 6 matching bases. The ends were cut back, 8 bases at V and 0 bases at J, with 20 bases in the middle. The CDR3 is 17 residues long. CDR1 and CDR2 from the germline V gene are MGHDK and SYGVNS. CDR3 residues: CASEPTGYESSGNTIYF. The CDR3 nucleotides read TGTGCCAGCGAACCGACAGGCTACGAAAGCTCTGGAAACACCATATATTTT.

This clonotype has only a few counts. V usage is TRBV19 and J usage is TRBJ1-3, with D perhaps TRBD1 (5 bases). V lost 7 bases to trimming and J lost 0 bases, with 16 bases between them. CDR3 length: 16 amino acids. Germline assignment: CDR1 LNHDA and CDR2 SQIVND (reference sequence). The CDR3 loop is CASIKGPSLSGNTIYF. CDR3 coding DNA: TGTGCCAGTATTAAGGGGCCAAGCCTCTCTGGAAACACCATATATTTT.

This clonotype was counted only a few times. The V call is TRBV7-9, the J call TRBJ1-5; 9 bases fit TRBD1. Trimming removed 4 bases from V and 6 bases from J; junction bases left unmatched: 7. The germline gives CDR1 SEHNR, CDR2 FQNEAQ (reference sequence). The CDR3 spans 15 residues. CDR3 loop: CASSSGQGESQPQHF. CDR3 nucleotide sequence: TGTGCCAGCAGCTCGGGACAGGGAGAAAGTCAGCCCCAGCATTTT.

The J gene is TRBJ1-1, the V gene TRBV10-2; D not certain. V was clipped by 9 bases and J by 0 bases, with 11 bases between them. Looked up from germline, CDR1 is WSHSY and CDR2 is SAAADI. The CDR3 is 13 amino acids. The CDR3 is CASSVGVNTEAFF. Here the CDR3 DNA reads TGCGCCAGTTCGGTTGGGGTGAACACTGAAGCTTTCTTT.